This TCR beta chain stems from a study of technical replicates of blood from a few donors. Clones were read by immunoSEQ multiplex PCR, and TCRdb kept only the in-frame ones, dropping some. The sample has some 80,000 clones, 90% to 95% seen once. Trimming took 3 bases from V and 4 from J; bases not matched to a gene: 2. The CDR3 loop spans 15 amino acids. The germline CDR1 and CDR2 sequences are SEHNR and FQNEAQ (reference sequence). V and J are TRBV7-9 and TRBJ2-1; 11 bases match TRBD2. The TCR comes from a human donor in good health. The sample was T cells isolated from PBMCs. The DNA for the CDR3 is TGTGCCAGCAGCTTCGGGACTAGCGGTTACAATGAGCAGTTCTTC. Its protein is CASSFGTSGYNEQFF.